A selection of T cell receptor beta chains follows, all from one sample in a study of beta chain features in type 1 diabetes. The protocol was immunoSEQ multiplex PCR, while the TCRdb copy is restricted to in-frame clones and leaves out a portion. In the table there are some 160,000 clones, 7% to 10% of which are singletons. The sample taken for sequencing was central memory CD4+ T cells from blood. These receptors were obtained from a young woman in good health. CDR3s include the opening cysteine and the closing phenylalanine or tryptophan. Each record gives: D gene, clone size, J gene, V gene, CDR3 protein, CDR3 DNA. The D gene is left open where the match is weak. A row's size may be missing; if present it is once, few, many or a size class.

TRBD1,-,TRBJ2-3,TRBV29-1,CSVSRQGNTDTQYF,TGCAGCGTCTCCCGACAGGGCAACACAGATACGCAGTATTTT
-,few,TRBJ2-7,TRBV11-2,CASSLGLAGSYEQYF,TGTGCCAGCAGCCTGGGCCTTGCCGGCTCCTACGAGCAGTACTTC
TRBD2,-,TRBJ2-7,TRBV2,CASKAGGTGEQYF,TGTGCCAGCAAAGCGGGGGGGACGGGCGAGCAGTACTTC
TRBD2,-,TRBJ2-5,TRBV18,CASSPGLAGQETQYF,TGTGCCAGCTCACCAGGACTAGCGGGACAAGAGACCCAGTACTTC
-,many,TRBJ2-2,TRBV29-1,CSVGRESGELFF,TGCAGCGTTGGGAGGGAATCCGGGGAGCTGTTTTTT
-,-,TRBJ2-7,TRBV5-1,CASSLKAPTYEQYF,TGCGCCAGCAGCTTGAAAGCACCAACCTACGAGCAGTACTTC
TRBD2,few,TRBJ2-7,TRBV29-1,CSVLAPGGYEQYF,TGCAGCGTGTTGGCCCCGGGAGGCTACGAGCAGTACTTC
-,many,TRBJ2-3,TRBV2,CASGRQRGTDTQYF,TGTGCCAGCGGGAGACAGCGGGGCACAGATACGCAGTATTTT
TRBD1,-,TRBJ2-7,TRBV4-2,CASKITGGNNEQYF,TGTGCCAGCAAGATTACAGGGGGCAACAACGAGCAGTACTTC
-,few,TRBJ1-5,TRBV2,CASSVSTMSNQPQHF,TGTGCCAGCAGTGTTTCGACAATGTCTAATCAGCCCCAGCATTTT
-,few,TRBJ2-3,TRBV10-3,CAISEGGDTQYF,TGTGCCATCAGTGAGGGAGGAGATACGCAGTATTTT
TRBD2,few,TRBJ2-3,TRBV11-1,CASSLSSGGSTDTQYF,TGTGCCAGCAGCCTGTCTAGCGGGGGGAGCACAGATACGCAGTATTTT
-,few,TRBJ1-5,TRBV6-1,CASSGAAGGSNQPQHF,TGTGCCAGCAGTGGGGCTGCGGGAGGGAGCAATCAGCCCCAGCATTTT
-,-,TRBJ2-3,TRBV4-3,CASSPNQGRGTDTQYF,TGCGCCAGCAGCCCTAACCAGGGCAGGGGCACAGATACGCAGTATTTT
-,few,TRBJ2-7,TRBV11-2,CASSSLAGYEQYF,TGTGCCAGCAGCTCCCTCGCGGGGTACGAGCAGTACTTC
-,few,TRBJ1-2,TRBV2,CASSEGQERGYTF,TGTGCCAGCAGTGAAGGACAGGAGAGAGGCTACACCTTC
TRBD1,-,TRBJ1-4,TRBV5-6,CASSLAGGEKLFF,TGTGCCAGCAGCTTGGCAGGGGGTGAAAAACTGTTTTTT
TRBD2,many,TRBJ2-1,TRBV18,CASSFGGSSYNEQFF,TGTGCCAGCTCGTTCGGGGGGAGCTCCTACAATGAGCAGTTCTTC
-,-,TRBJ2-1,TRBV7-6,CATRRPNNEQFF,TGTGCCACCCGGAGGCCCAACAATGAGCAGTTCTTC
-,few,TRBJ1-6,TRBV2,CAGQQGYNSPLHF,TGTGCCGGACAACAGGGTTATAATTCACCCCTCCACTTT
-,few,TRBJ2-5,TRBV30,CAWSEAGETQYF,TGTGCCTGGAGTGAAGCGGGAGAGACCCAGTACTTC
TRBD2,-,TRBJ2-1,TRBV27,CASSALSSGDNEQFF,TGTGCCAGCAGTGCCCTCTCTAGCGGCGACAATGAGCAGTTCTTC
TRBD1,few,TRBJ2-1,TRBV5-1,CASSSYRDRLYNEQFF,TGCGCCAGCAGCTCTTACCGGGACAGGTTATACAATGAGCAGTTCTTC
-,-,TRBJ1-5,TRBV5-6,CASSFLNQPQHF,TGTGCCAGCAGCTTTCTGAATCAGCCCCAGCATTTT
-,few,TRBJ2-7,TRBV21-1,CANRPWDFYYEQYF,TGTGCCAACCGCCCCTGGGACTTCTACTACGAGCAGTACTTC
-,-,TRBJ2-3,TRBV2,CASSIRPADTQYF,TGTGCCAGCAGTATCAGGCCCGCAGATACGCAGTATTTT
TRBD1,-,TRBJ1-5,TRBV4-2,CASSQDLQGARQPQHF,TGTGCCAGCAGCCAGGACTTACAGGGGGCTCGTCAGCCCCAGCATTTT
-,few,TRBJ2-3,TRBV5-4,CASSLGPGSDTQYF,TGTGCCAGCAGCTTAGGTCCGGGTTCAGATACGCAGTATTTT
TRBD1,-,TRBJ1-2,TRBV7-8,CASSLSGGVDGYTF,TGTGCCAGCAGCCTCTCAGGGGGAGTTGATGGCTACACCTTC
TRBD1,-,TRBJ2-7,TRBV9,CASSVTTGGYEQYF,TGTGCCAGCAGCGTCACGACAGGGGGCTACGAGCAGTACTTC